A selection of T cell receptor beta chains follows, all from one sample in a study of cytomegalovirus exposure and HLA in healthy donors. Profiling relied on immunoSEQ multiplex PCR, and the TCRdb table lists in-frame clones only, not all of them. Altogether under 300,000 clones are present, approximately 83% being singletons, with the ten largest covering over 0.95%. The sequenced sample consisted of PBMCs. The origin of the receptors is a young woman in good health and CMV-seronegative. Both conserved end residues are part of each CDR3. A D gene is named only where the DNA matches it firmly. A row's size may be missing; if present it is once, few, many or a size class.

TRBV9	.	TRBJ2-1	TRBD2	TGTGCCAGCAGCGCTCGGACTAGCGGGGCCACGGTAGGTGAGCAGTTCTTC	CASSARTSGATVGEQFF
TRBV11-2	.	TRBJ2-7	.	TGTGCCAGCAGCTTAGAGGCTAGGAGAGACTACGAGCAGTACTTC	CASSLEARRDYEQYF
TRBV7-2	.	TRBJ1-3	.	TGTGCCAGCAGCCCCCCATCCTCTGGAAACACCATATATTTT	CASSPPSSGNTIYF
TRBV6-1	.	TRBJ2-7	TRBD1	TGTGCCAGCAGTGAAGGAGACAGGGTCGAGCAGTACTTC	CASSEGDRVEQYF
TRBV30	.	TRBJ2-5	TRBD2	TGTTCCGTCAGCGGGGGGGGTGAGACCCAGTACTTC	CSVSGGGETQYF
TRBV7-2	.	TRBJ2-1	TRBD1	TGTGCCAGCAGCCCCGCCGGGACAGCCTACAATGAGCAGTTCTTC	CASSPAGTAYNEQFF
TRBV5-1	.	TRBJ2-3	.	TGCGCCAGCAGCCGCGGTAGTCTGGGAGACACAGATACGCAGTATTTT	CASSRGSLGDTDTQYF
TRBV6-5	once	TRBJ2-3	TRBD2	TGTGCCAGCAGCTACAGGACTAGCGGGGCGCCAGATACGCAGTATTTT	CASSYRTSGAPDTQYF
TRBV27	.	TRBJ2-1	TRBD2	TGTGCCAGCAGTTCTGGACTAGCGGGGTACAATGAGCAGTTCTTC	CASSSGLAGYNEQFF
TRBV5-1	.	TRBJ2-1	.	TGCGCCAGCAGCAGGGAGGACAATGAGCAGTTCTTC	CASSREDNEQFF
TRBV10-3	.	TRBJ1-2	.	TGTGCCATCAGTGAGACTGAAAGGGGCTCCCGAGGCTACACCTTC	CAISETERGSRGYTF
TRBV6-6	.	TRBJ2-7	TRBD1	TGTGCCAGCAGTGGCCAGACAGGGGGCGCCTACGAGCAGTACTTC	CASSGQTGGAYEQYF
TRBV15	.	TRBJ1-1	.	TGTGCCACCAGCAGGGAGGGAGGGCTGAACACTGAAGCTTTCTTT	CATSREGGLNTEAFF
TRBV7-2	.	TRBJ2-1	TRBD2	TGTGCCAGCACCAGGACTAGCGGGAGTAATGAGCAGTTCTTC	CASTRTSGSNEQFF
TRBV5-1	.	TRBJ2-7	.	TGCGCCAGCAGCTTGAACAGACACCCTTACGAGCAGTACTTC	CASSLNRHPYEQYF
TRBV5-4	.	TRBJ2-1	TRBD2	TGTGCCAGCAGCTTGGGCGGGGGAAGCTCCTACAATGAGCAGTTCTTC	CASSLGGGSSYNEQFF
TRBV18	few	TRBJ2-2	.	TGTGCCAGCTCACCCCTCGGGGATTGGAGGACCGGGGAGCTGTTTTTT	CASSPLGDWRTGELFF
TRBV2	once	TRBJ1-2	.	TGTGCCAGCTCTCCTAGGGGGAATGGCTACACCTTC	CASSPRGNGYTF
TRBV13	.	TRBJ2-7	TRBD1	TGTGCCAGCAGCTCCCAAAGGACAGGGAAGGCCCTCGAGCAGTACTTC	CASSSQRTGKALEQYF
TRBV19	.	TRBJ1-4	.	TGTGCCAGTAGTCAGGGGATGGGTGAAAAACTGTTTTTT	CASSQGMGEKLFF